The next 14 T cell receptor beta chains were all read from a single sample in a study of a mutant IDH1 vaccine in newly diagnosed glioma. Data came from immunoSEQ multiplex PCR; TCRdb stores just in-frame clones and leaves some out. The top ten hold roughly 2.4% of the sample, which has about 46,000 clones, approximately 90% seen once. Regarding time point: baseline, week 1 (first vaccination visit). As for treatment: pre-vaccination baseline after standard-of-care therapy. The material sequenced was PBMCs, taken from a glioma patient treated with radiotherapy, temozolomide or both. The receptors derive from a middle-aged man with glioma.

The V call is TRBV18, the J call TRBJ2-1, with TRBD2 as a possible D gene (5 bases). V was cut by 3 bases and J by 9 bases, with 15 bases left in between. Germline V lookup: CDR1 KGHSH, CDR2 LQKENI. This CDR3 has 14 amino acids. CDR3 DNA: TGTGCCAGCTCACCTTTCCGGACCGCGGGTGAGCAGTTCTTC. It specifies CASSPFRTAGEQFF.

The chain recombines TRBV6-1 with TRBJ1-4; TRBD1 matches 9 bases. V shed 3 bases and J 4 bases; nucleotides not matched to a gene: 6. The CDR3 spans 16 residues. The germline V gene has CDR1 MNHNS and CDR2 SASEGT. The CDR3 sequence: CASSEGTGLGNEKLFF. The DNA of the CDR3 is TGTGCCAGCAGTGAGGGGACAGGGTTAGGTAATGAAAAACTGTTTTTT.

J is TRBJ2-5 and V is TRBV7-3; 8 bases map to TRBD2. V lost 3 bases, J lost 4 bases, and 7 bases stayed unmatched. CDR3 length equals 15 residues. In germline, CDR1 is SGHTA, CDR2 FQGTGA. The CDR3 nucleotides read TGTGCCAGCAGCTTCGGGGGGGGTTTCGGAGAGACCCAGTACTTC. It yields the protein CASSFGGGFGETQYF.

This clone was counted a few times. The chain recombines TRBV2 with TRBJ1-6; no definite D call. The CDR3 is 13 residues long. V lost 1 base, J lost 7 bases, and 5 bases lay in between. The germline V gene has CDR1 SNHLY and CDR2 FYNNEI. The CDR3 region is CASSEVANSPLHF. CDR3 nucleotide sequence: TGTGCCAGCAGTGAAGTGGCCAATTCACCCCTCCACTTT. The full variable domain, completed using reference TRBV2 and TRBJ1-6, is EPEVTQTPSHQVTQMGQEVILRCVPISNHLYFYWYRQILGQKVEFLVSFYNNEISEKSEIFDDQFSVERPDGSNFTLKIRSTKLEDSAMYFCASSEVANSPLHFGNGTRLTVT.

The chain links TRBV28 to TRBJ1-1; D may be TRBD1 (6 bases). V lost 3 bases and J 7 bases, leaving 15 bases between the germline ends. CDR1 is MDHEN, CDR2 SYDVKM, per germline. The CDR3 contains 14 residues. CDR3 sequence: CASSLLTGRYEAFF. The CDR3 bases are TGTGCCAGCAGTTTGTTGACAGGAAGATATGAAGCTTTCTTT.

The J gene is TRBJ2-7, the V gene TRBV6-6, with 7 bases aligning to TRBD1. V was pared by 6 bases and J by 6 bases, with 5 bases of the junction left unmatched. Per germline, CDR1 MNHNY and CDR2 SVGAGI (reference sequence). The CDR3 is 12 residues long. Here the CDR3 DNA reads TGTGCCAGCAGCAGGACAGGATCCGAGCAGTACTTC. Protein sequence: CASSRTGSEQYF.

The chain couples TRBV5-3 to TRBJ1-2; 8 bases are a match to TRBD1. TRBV5-3 is designated an ORF whose function remains uncertain. V was clipped by 3 bases and J by 5 bases; unmatched bases: 9. This CDR3 contains 15 residues. The CDR3 nucleotides are TGTGCCAGAAGCTGGAAGGACAGGGTGGGGTATGGCTACACCTTC. This encodes CARSWKDRVGYGYTF.

The V and J genes are TRBV11-3 and TRBJ2-7, with TRBD2 identical over 8 bases. This CDR3 spans 14 amino acids. The germline V gene has CDR1 SGHNT and CDR2 YENEEA. The V segment lost 3 bases and the J segment 7 bases; nucleotides outside the gene matches: 8. The CDR3 region has the DNA TGTGCCAGCAGCTTCGGCGGGAGGTCTGGAGAGCAGTACTTC. This sequence encodes CASSFGGRSGEQYF.

V usage is TRBV10-3 and J usage is TRBJ2-2; 10 bases agree with TRBD2. Germline CDR1 and CDR2: ENHRY and SYGVKD. The CDR3 sequence is 18 residues long. Unmatched junction bases numbered 10, after V lost 6 bases and J lost 0 bases. For the CDR3, the DNA is TGTGCCATCAGGGGACTAGCGCCCGGAAGAACGAACACCGGGGAGCTGTTTTTT. Protein product: CAIRGLAPGRTNTGELFF.

V usage is TRBV7-2 and J usage is TRBJ1-5; 11 nucleotides match TRBD1. The V segment lost 5 bases and the J segment 5 bases; nucleotides outside the gene matches: 2. This CDR3 contains 14 residues. CDR1 and CDR2 from the germline V gene are SGHTA and FQGNSA. The CDR3 bases are TGTGCCAGCAGCCGGGGACAGGGGGATCAGCCCCAGCATTTT. It specifies CASSRGQGDQPQHF.

The chain is built from TRBV7-9 and TRBJ2-2, with TRBD1 identical over 7 bases. V was pared by 5 bases and J by 8 bases, with 11 bases of the junction left unmatched. Per germline, CDR1 SEHNR and CDR2 FQNEAQ (reference sequence). This CDR3 has 15 residues. CDR3 region: CASSPDQTGRGELFF. Here the CDR3 DNA reads TGTGCCAGCAGCCCTGACCAGACAGGGCGGGGGGAGCTGTTTTTT.

V and J are TRBV6-1 and TRBJ2-7, with a weak D call TRBD2 (5 bases). The CDR3 has 14 amino acids. V was cut by 5 bases and J by 0 bases, with 11 bases left in between. Per germline, CDR1 MNHNS and CDR2 SASEGT. CDR3 nucleotides: TGTGCCAGCAGTCCTAGCTGGAGCTCCTACGAGCAGTACTTC. It encodes CASSPSWSSYEQYF.

This rearrangement joins TRBV5-6 to TRBJ1-1, with D maybe TRBD1 (5 bases). The CDR3 is 15 residues long. V was cut by 0 bases and J by 3 bases, with 12 bases left in between. Germline lookup yields CDR1 SGHDT and CDR2 YYEEEE. CDR3 residues: CASSLGGRSDTEAFF. The DNA for the CDR3 is TGTGCCAGCAGCTTGGGGGGGAGGTCCGACACTGAAGCTTTCTTT.

This clone was counted once. This chain uses TRBV2 with TRBJ1-2, with 12 bases that match TRBD1. The CDR3 has 15 residues. Germline V lookup: CDR1 SNHLY, CDR2 FYNNEI. The junction had 12 bases not matched to a gene; V was cut back by 6 bases and J by 10 bases. Written as DNA, the CDR3 is TGTGCCAGCAGCCAACGATGGGGACAGGGGGCTCACTACACCTTC. Translated, it gives CASSQRWGQGAHYTF. Drawing the rest from reference TRBV2 and TRBJ1-2, the complete variable domain is EPEVTQTPSHQVTQMGQEVILRCVPISNHLYFYWYRQILGQKVEFLVSFYNNEISEKSEIFDDQFSVERPDGSNFTLKIRSTKLEDSAMYFCASSQRWGQGAHYTFGSGTRLTVV.